Shown below are 7 T cell receptor beta chains from a single sample sequenced in a study of cytomegalovirus exposure and HLA in healthy donors (dated by TCRdb to 2016 to 2017). The library was produced with the immunoSEQ multiplex PCR assay. The multiplex PCR relied on a mix of 60 forward primers for TCR Vbeta segments and 13 reverse primers for TCR Jbeta segments. TCRdb limited this immuneACCESS table to in-frame rearrangements with V and J called. A share of clones is missing; checked studies link under half to unresolved V genes, and the rest is unexplained. The sample table shows 95,000 to 150,000 clones, and around 82% are seen once. Clones ranked in the top ten supply roughly 3.5% of the sample. Input material: PBMCs. All receptors come from a middle-aged man in good health and CMV-seronegative.

This chain uses TRBV28 with TRBJ2-5; 9 positions match TRBD1. CDR1 and CDR2 (germline): MDHEN, SYDVKM. Unmatched junction bases numbered 21, after V lost 8 bases and J lost 5 bases. The CDR3 runs to 18 residues. CDR3 in DNA: TGTGCCAGCCCTCCGTCGTTCCGGGACAGGGTTTTATCCGAGACCCAGTACTTC. Translation: CASPPSFRDRVLSETQYF.

V is TRBV20-1 and J is TRBJ1-5, with D perhaps matching TRBD1 (5 bases). With 4 bases removed from V and 7 bases from J, the gap between germline ends came to 8 bases. The CDR3 contains 11 residues. Per germline, CDR1 DFQATT and CDR2 SNEGSKA (reference sequence). CDR3: CSATGGQPQHF. As DNA, the CDR3 is TGCAGTGCTACGGGGGGACAGCCCCAGCATTTT.

This clone was seen only a few times. The rearrangement joins TRBV12-5 to TRBJ1-5; D is possibly TRBD1 (5 bases). The length of the CDR3 is 17 residues. The germline gives CDR1 LGHNT, CDR2 FRNRAP. With 0 bases removed from V and 4 bases from J, the gap between germline ends came to 16 bases. In DNA, the CDR3 is TGTGCTAGTGGTTTGGTCCAACTTGACAGCCCTAATCAGCCCCAGCATTTT. Translating gives CASGLVQLDSPNQPQHF.

The chain uses TRBV2 and TRBJ2-3, with D maybe TRBD2 (5 bases). V was cut by 7 bases and J by 0 bases, with 17 bases left in between. Germline CDR1 reads SNHLY; CDR2 reads FYNNEI. The CDR3 length is 16 residues. The CDR3, as DNA: TGTGCCAGCAACTTTCTTGAGGGATCTAGCACAGATACGCAGTATTTT. Translated: CASNFLEGSSTDTQYF.

The V call is TRBV11-2, the J call TRBJ2-5, with 9 bases identical to TRBD1. V trimming: 5 bases; J trimming: 6 bases; junction bases outside the gene matches: 10. This CDR3 has 15 residues. In germline, CDR1 is SGHAT, CDR2 FQNNGV. DNA for the CDR3: TGTGCCAGCAGCATTCCGGGACAGGGTGTGAAGACCCAGTACTTC. Translating it yields CASSIPGQGVKTQYF. Looking up the rest from reference TRBV11-2 and TRBJ2-5 gives the full variable domain: EAGVAQSPRYKIIEKRQSVAFWCNPISGHATLYWYQQILGQGPKLLIQFQNNGVVDDSQLPKDRFSAERLKGVDSTLKIQPAKLEDSAVYLCASSIPGQGVKTQYFGPGTRLLVL.

The chain uses TRBV7-9 and TRBJ2-1, with TRBD1 matching over 12 bases. Germline CDR1 is SEHNR and CDR2 is FQNEAQ (reference sequence). CDR3 length: 15 amino acids. J lost 12 bases, V lost 5 bases, and 11 bases had no gene match. The CDR3 region is CASSPGTGGRLRQFF. Written as DNA, the CDR3 is TGTGCCAGCAGCCCCGGGACAGGGGGCCGCCTGCGGCAGTTCTTC.

The gene calls are TRBV11-2 and TRBJ2-7, with a possible D match to TRBD2 (5 bases). CDR1 is SGHAT and CDR2 is FQNNGV in the germline V gene. The V gene lost 5 bases and the J gene lost 3 bases, with 20 bases spanning the gap. The CDR3 consists of 16 residues. The CDR3 DNA follows: TGTGCCAGCAGCCCCGGGGAGCGCCCAAGAATCTACGAGCAGTACTTC. Translation gives CASSPGERPRIYEQYF.